Given below is one T cell receptor beta chain in context. Its target is unknown. These data are taken from a study of OX40 agonist ivuxolimab in advanced cancers. Notes on the study in general: Normalized T-cell clonal expansion was also low in some nonresponders. At doses 0.1 to 3.0 mg/kg, CD4+ and CD8+ clones expanded.

TCRdb keeps only in-frame clones here, not all; method: immunoSEQ multiplex PCR. The table shows some 70,000 clones, with almost 90% occurring only once. V was cut by 3 bases and J by 4 bases, with 12 bases left in between. Germline CDR1 and CDR2: SGHVS and FQNEAQ. The CDR3 covers 14 residues. The sequence derives from an adult with an advanced solid tumor such as melanoma, head and neck, liver or kidney cancer. This specimen was CD4+ or CD8+ T cells sorted from blood, taken in a trial of the OX40 agonist ivuxolimab. The V and J genes are TRBV7-8 and TRBJ1-2; D possibly corresponds to TRBD1 (5 bases). DNA for the CDR3: TGTGCCAGCAGCTTTGGTAGCGACAGCTATGGCTACACCTTC. It is translated as CASSFGSDSYGYTF.